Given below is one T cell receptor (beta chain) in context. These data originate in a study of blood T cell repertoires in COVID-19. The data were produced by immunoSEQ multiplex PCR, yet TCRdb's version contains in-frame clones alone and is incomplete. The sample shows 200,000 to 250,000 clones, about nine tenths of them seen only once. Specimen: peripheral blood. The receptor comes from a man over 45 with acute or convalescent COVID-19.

The CDR3 region has the DNA TGTGCCATCAGCGATTCCCTAGGGGACAGGGGGATCCATCAGCCCCAGCATTTT. The encoded protein is CAISDSLGDRGIHQPQHF. This sequence joins TRBV10-3 and TRBJ1-5, with 11 bases aligning to TRBD1. Germline CDR1 is ENHRY and CDR2 is SYGVKD. Trimming removed 6 bases from V and 5 bases from J; junction bases left unmatched: 15. This CDR3 is 18 amino acids long.